The present entry profiles one TCR beta chain with its context. The sample is drawn from a study of blood T cell repertoires in COVID-19. Study overall: PBMCs, B-cell-depleted T cells, or T cells were the source of the cDNA or gDNA that made up the material.

TCRdb keeps only in-frame clones here, not all; method: immunoSEQ multiplex PCR. Of 200,000 or so clones listed, around 75% are singletons. V trimming: 4 bases; J trimming: 3 bases; junction bases outside the gene matches: 1. Germline V lookup: CDR1 MNHEY, CDR2 SVGAGI. The CDR3 is 15 amino acids. Input material: peripheral blood. The gene calls are TRBV6-5 and TRBJ2-2; TRBD1 matches 11 bases. This receptor was identified in a human donor in a cohort sampled during active COVID-19. CDR3 coding DNA: TGTGCCAGCAGTTCGGGACAGGGGGACACCGGGGAGCTGTTTTTT. Translation: CASSSGQGDTGELFF.